This T cell receptor (beta chain) emerged from a study of T cells expressing NK-cell markers. TCRdb reprocessed the 5' RACE reads and reports one entry per CDR3 protein, with no DNA. This sample contains 160,000 or so distinct CDR3 sequences. The length of the CDR3 is 12 residues. Per germline, CDR1 DFQATT and CDR2 SNEGSKA (reference sequence). The sample taken for sequencing was blood T cells: a sorted CD56 or NKG2C T cell subset, CD4+ or CD8+ T cells, or bulk PBMC T cells (not recorded which). The sequence derives from a woman aged 18-70 years in good health. The genes are TRBV20-1 and TRBJ1-1; the TRBD1 assignment by TCRdb is unverifiable without DNA. This CDR3 is CSARVRGFEAFF.